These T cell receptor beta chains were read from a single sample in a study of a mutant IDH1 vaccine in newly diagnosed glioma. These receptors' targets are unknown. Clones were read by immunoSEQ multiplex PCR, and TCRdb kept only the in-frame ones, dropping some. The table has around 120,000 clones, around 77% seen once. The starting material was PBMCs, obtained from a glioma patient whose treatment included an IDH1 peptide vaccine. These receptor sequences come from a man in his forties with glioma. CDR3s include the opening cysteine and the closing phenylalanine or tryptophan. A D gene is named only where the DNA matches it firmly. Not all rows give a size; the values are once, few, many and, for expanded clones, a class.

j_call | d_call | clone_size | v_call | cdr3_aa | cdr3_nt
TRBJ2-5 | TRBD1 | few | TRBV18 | CASSRTAGTGHETQYF | TGTGCCAGCTCACGAACCGCCGGGACAGGGCACGAGACCCAGTACTTC
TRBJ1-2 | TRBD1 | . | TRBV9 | CASSVGTGNYGYTF | TGTGCCAGCAGCGTCGGGACAGGGAACTATGGCTACACCTTC
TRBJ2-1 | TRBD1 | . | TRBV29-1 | CSTGTVSPEQFF | TGCAGCACCGGGACAGTTAGTCCCGAGCAGTTCTTC
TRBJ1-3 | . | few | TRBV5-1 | CASSLGQVPGNTIYF | TGCGCCAGCAGCTTGGGTCAGGTACCTGGAAACACCATATATTTT
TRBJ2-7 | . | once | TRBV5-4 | CASSFFQGRTYEQYF | TGTGCCAGCAGCTTTTTCCAGGGGAGGACCTACGAGCAGTACTTC
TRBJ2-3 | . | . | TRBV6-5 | CASSYSRRAFYTQYF | TGTGCCAGCAGTTACTCCCGGAGAGCGTTTTATACGCAGTATTTT
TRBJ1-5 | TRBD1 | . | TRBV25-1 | CASSGTGENQPQHF | TGTGCCAGCAGTGGGACAGGGGAAAATCAGCCCCAGCATTTT
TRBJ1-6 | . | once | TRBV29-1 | CSVWWAGSNSPLHF | TGCAGCGTATGGTGGGCAGGAAGTAATTCACCCCTCCACTTT
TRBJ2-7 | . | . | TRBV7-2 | CASSSGLEQYF | TGTGCCAGCAGCTCGGGACTGGAGCAGTACTTC
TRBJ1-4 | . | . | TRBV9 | CASSVGDPVGEKLFF | TGTGCCAGCAGCGTAGGGGACCCCGTGGGTGAAAAACTGTTTTTT
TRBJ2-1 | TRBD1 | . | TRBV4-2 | CASSQDVQGGFNEQFF | TGTGCCAGCAGCCAAGATGTACAGGGGGGTTTCAATGAGCAGTTCTTC
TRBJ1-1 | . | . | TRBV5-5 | CASTWDLSTEAFF | TGTGCCAGCACCTGGGATCTCAGCACTGAAGCTTTCTTT
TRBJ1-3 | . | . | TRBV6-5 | CASRNPSGGNTIYF | TGTGCCAGCAGAAACCCAAGTGGGGGAAACACCATATATTTT
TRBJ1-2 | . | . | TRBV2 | CASSDQDNYGYTF | TGTGCCAGCAGTGATCAGGACAACTATGGCTACACCTTC
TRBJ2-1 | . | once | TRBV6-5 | CATSWGYNEQFF | TGTGCCACCTCCTGGGGTTACAATGAGCAGTTCTTC